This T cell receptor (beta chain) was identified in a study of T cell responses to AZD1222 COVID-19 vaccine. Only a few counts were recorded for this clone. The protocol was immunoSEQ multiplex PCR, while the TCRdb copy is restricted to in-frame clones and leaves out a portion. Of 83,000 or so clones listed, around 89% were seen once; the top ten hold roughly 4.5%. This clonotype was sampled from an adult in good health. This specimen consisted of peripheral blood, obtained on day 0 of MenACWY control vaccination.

CDR3 sequence reads: CASSQVGGAEAFF. As DNA, the CDR3 is TGTGCCAGCAGCCAAGTAGGGGGGGCTGAAGCTTTCTTT. V and J are TRBV3-1 (or the pseudogene TRBV3-2) and TRBJ1-1; D possibly corresponds to TRBD1 (6 bases). CDR3 length equals 13 residues. V lost 1 base to trimming and J lost 6 bases, with 9 bases between them. CDR1 is LGHDT and CDR2 is YNNKEL in the germline V gene (reference sequence).